Sequencing of this TCR beta chain was carried out in a study of T cell responses to AZD1222 COVID-19 vaccine. TCRdb's table, derived via immunoSEQ multiplex PCR, lists solely in-frame clones and lacks some. The repertoire holds roughly 200,000 clones, with around 92% as singletons. The sample consisted of peripheral blood, taken on day 0 of AZD1222 vaccination. The receptor was isolated from an adult in good health.

The CDR3 coding sequence is TGTGCCAGCAGCTTCCAGGGTGCTGAAGCTTTCTTT. Amino acid sequence: CASSFQGAEAFF. This sequence joins TRBV7-9 and TRBJ1-1, with TRBD1 as a possible D gene (5 bases). Germline CDR1 SEHNR, CDR2 FQNEAQ (reference sequence). Deletions cut 3 bases from V and 6 bases from J, with 8 bases between. This CDR3 is 12 amino acids long.